This T cell receptor (beta chain) was profiled in a study of metastatic and nonmetastatic thyroid tumors. Study-wide context: Both malignant and benign thyroid patients supplied peripheral blood and tumor or nodule tissue samples, across which the repertoires of these patients were then compared.

None of the patients had undergone any treatment ahead of thyroid surgery. The germline V gene encodes CDR1 SNHLY and CDR2 FYNNEI. The CDR3 totals 11 residues. The germline V and J ends were trimmed by 8 bases and 3 bases, with 7 bases remaining between them. This clone was detected ten times or more. In the original workflow: A classifier of distant metastasis in papillary thyroid cancer was built from CDR3 differences (across clinicopathological groups). TCRdb redid the clone calls on the PCR reads using MiXCR. TCRdb's processing, not the authors', yielded these V and J calls. The repertoire holds some 28,000 clones, with under 20% as singletons.

Sequenced sample: blood. This sequence joins TRBV2 and TRBJ2-5, with unresolved D. The receptor was derived from a female donor with papillary thyroid cancer or a benign thyroid nodule (not recorded which). Some clones in this sample may be carry-over from other donors' samples. The CDR3 bases are TGTGCCAGCTGGTTGGAAGAGACCCAGTACTTC. Its translation is CASWLEETQYF.